This TCR beta chain originates from a study of CD8 T cells in Susac syndrome. With random hexamers, 0.5 to 1 ug RNA was reverse transcribed. The amplification used immunoSEQ multiplex PCR on TCR beta CDR3; it spanned 54 Vbeta and 13 Jbeta. Each CDR3 protein is one row after TCRdb ran MiXCR on the immunoSEQ multiplex PCR reads. The data show roughly 200,000 distinct CDR3 sequences, about 94% seen once. Germline V lookup: CDR1 MNHEY, CDR2 SMNVEV (reference sequence). The ends lost 2 bases at V and 5 bases at J; junction bases unmatched: 6. This CDR3 has 15 residues. CD8+ and CD4+ T cells circulating in blood were sequenced for TCR beta. Controls matched for sex and age were healthy donors.

The clonotype was recovered from a human donor in good health. V and J are TRBV27 and TRBJ2-5; 9 bases line up with TRBD2. Source material: CD4+ T cells from PBMCs. The CDR3 coding sequence is TGTGCCAGCAGTTTAAAGCTAGCGGGGCGTGAGACCCAGTACTTC. Amino acid sequence: CASSLKLAGRETQYF.